These 12 T cell receptor beta chains originate from one sample sequenced in a study of blood T cell repertoires in COVID-19. Method: immunoSEQ multiplex PCR; TCRdb's copy keeps in-frame clones and lacks some. The table lists some 490,000 clones, 70% to 90% of them singletons, with approximately 2.9% in the top ten. The specimen sequenced was peripheral blood. The receptor source for this set is a human donor in a cohort sampled during active COVID-19.

Here the CDR3 DNA reads TGTGCCTGGAGTGTTCACAGAGGACTAGCGGGAATCTCCTACGAGCAGTACTTC. This sequence encodes CAWSVHRGLAGISYEQYF. V usage is TRBV30 and J usage is TRBJ2-7; TRBD2 agrees at 12 bases. J was trimmed by 0 bases and V by 0 bases; bases with no gene match: 9. CDR1 and CDR2 (germline): GTSNPN, SVGIG (reference sequence). The CDR3 consists of 18 residues.

Written as DNA, the CDR3 is TGCGCCAGCAGCTACGGGACAGGGATAATGAACACTGAAGCTTTCTTT. Translation: CASSYGTGIMNTEAFF. This chain connects TRBV5-1 to TRBJ1-1; 9 bases agree with TRBD1. The CDR3 totals 16 residues. V lost 3 bases and J lost 0; bases outside the gene matches: 6. In germline, CDR1 is SGHRS, CDR2 YFSETQ.

The rearrangement links TRBV19 to TRBJ1-5, with no clear D. With 9 bases removed from V and 0 bases from J, the gap between germline ends came to 12 bases. CDR1 is LNHDA and CDR2 is SQIVND in the germline V gene (reference sequence). The CDR3 spans 14 residues. The CDR3 loop is CASRGQNSNQPQHF. The CDR3 nucleotides read TGTGCCAGCAGAGGCCAGAATAGCAATCAGCCCCAGCATTTT.

V and J are TRBV6-2 or TRBV6-3 and TRBJ1-4, with 7 bases aligning to TRBD1. This CDR3 has 16 residues. With V trimmed by 6 bases and J by 8 bases, 15 bases remained unmatched. From germline, CDR1 is MNHEY and CDR2 SVGEGT. The DNA of the CDR3 is TGTGCCAGCAGCCTCCCACAGGGGTACGGTGGCGAAAAACTGTTTTTT. Residues: CASSLPQGYGGEKLFF.

The rearrangement links TRBV19 to TRBJ2-1; no clear D gene. The length of the CDR3 is 16 residues. Germline V gene lookup returns CDR1 LNHDA and CDR2 SQIVND (reference sequence). The ends were cut back, 0 bases at V and 8 bases at J, with 17 bases in the middle. CDR3 nucleotides: TGTGCCAGTAGTATAGATCGAGCTCCTGTCTCGGATGAGCAGTTCTTC. Translating it yields CASSIDRAPVSDEQFF.

This clone showed up just once. The chain is built from TRBV6-6 and TRBJ2-7; no firm D call. Germline-derived CDR1 and CDR2 are MNHNY and SVGAGI (reference sequence). The V gene lost 3 bases and the J gene lost 6 bases, with 12 bases spanning the gap. The CDR3 extends over 13 amino acids. CDR3 nucleotides: TGTGCCAGCAGTTATTTCCCCAGTTCCGAGCAGTACTTC. Amino acids: CASSYFPSSEQYF.

CDR3 DNA sequence: TGTGCCAGCAGATCCGCCCTATCCGGGACAAGAAAAAACATTCAGTACTTC. It yields the protein CASRSALSGTRKNIQYF. The chain recombines TRBV2 with TRBJ2-4; a weak D match, TRBD1 (6 bases). Germline V gives CDR1 SNHLY, CDR2 FYNNEI. This CDR3 is 17 amino acids long. V was pared by 6 bases and J by 4 bases, with 22 bases between.

In its sample, this clone was seen once. V gene TRBV27 combines with J gene TRBJ2-3; D is ambiguous. In germline, CDR1 is MNHEY, CDR2 SMNVEV (reference sequence). The V end was cut by 3 bases, the J end by 1 base, with 14 bases between. The CDR3 loop spans 16 amino acids. The DNA of the CDR3 is TGTGCCAGCAGTTTTTTAGCCGGATACCGCACAGATACGCAGTATTTT. Translation: CASSFLAGYRTDTQYF.

V usage is TRBV6-5 and J usage is TRBJ2-7; D possibly corresponds to TRBD1 (5 bases). Germline CDR1 reads MNHEY; CDR2 reads SVGAGI. V lost 2 bases to trimming and J lost 0 bases, with 11 bases between them. The CDR3 contains 15 residues. The CDR3 loop is CASSYQGSTSYEQYF. The CDR3 DNA reads as TGTGCCAGCAGTTACCAGGGCTCCACCTCCTACGAGCAGTACTTC.

The chain has TRBV7-3 and TRBJ2-7, with TRBD2 matching over 8 bases. The CDR3 runs 14 residues. CDR1 and CDR2 (germline): SGHTA, FQGTGA. V was pared by 0 bases and J by 6 bases, with 4 bases of the junction left unmatched. In nucleotides, the CDR3 is TGTGCCAGCAGCTTAACAGGCCTAGCGGGCGAGCAGTACTTC. As protein: CASSLTGLAGEQYF.

This chain links TRBV7-2 with TRBJ2-7, with 12 bases lining up with TRBD1. Trimming took 2 bases from V and 3 from J; bases not matched to a gene: 8. Germline V lookup: CDR1 SGHTA, CDR2 FQGNSA. CDR3 length: 17 residues. The CDR3 reads CASSLLGQGAQSYEQYF. CDR3 coding DNA: TGTGCCAGCAGCTTACTGGGACAGGGGGCCCAAAGCTACGAGCAGTACTTC. Variable domain in full (rest from reference TRBV7-2 and TRBJ2-7): GAGVSQSPSNKVTEKGKDVELRCDPISGHTALYWYRQSLGQGLEFLIYFQGNSAPDKSGLPSDRFSAERTGGSVSTLTIQRTQQEDSAVYLCASSLLGQGAQSYEQYFGPGTRLTVT.

J is TRBJ2-7 and V is TRBV2; D perhaps matches TRBD2 (6 bases). With 5 bases removed from V and 4 bases from J, the gap between germline ends came to 9 bases. Germline lookup yields CDR1 SNHLY and CDR2 FYNNEI. There are 12 residues in the CDR3. CDR3 loop: CASSLAVYEQYF. Written as DNA, the CDR3 is TGTGCCAGCAGTTTAGCGGTTTACGAGCAGTACTTC.